A single sample is the source of the 19 T cell receptor beta chains below, sequenced in a study of early T cells in non-severe SARS-CoV-2 infection. TCRdb called the 5' RACE reads again in MiXCR, with one record for every CDR3 protein. The table lists 55,000 or so distinct CDR3 sequences, roughly 6.5% of them singletons, with over 3.5% in the top ten. The source material was whole blood. The receptors shown here come from an adult who was a healthcare worker with PCR-confirmed SARS-CoV-2 infection or an uninfected control (not recorded which).

This clonotype has at least ten counts. The chain joins TRBV27 to TRBJ1-1; TRBD1 agrees at 9 bases. V shed 6 bases and J 4 bases; nucleotides not matched to a gene: 15. The germline V gene encodes CDR1 MNHEY and CDR2 SMNVEV (reference sequence). The CDR3 totals 17 residues. CDR3 nucleotide sequence: TGTGCCAGCAGACCCACCCTCGGGACAGGGAATGGCACTGAAGCTTTCTTT. Amino acids: CASRPTLGTGNGTEAFF.

This clonotype was picked up many times. This chain uses TRBV5-1 with TRBJ2-3; D remains ambiguous. CDR3 length: 13 amino acids. Trimming stripped 4 bases from V and 6 bases from J, with 12 bases between. Per the germline V gene, CDR1 is SGHRS and CDR2 is YFSETQ. The chain's CDR3 is CASSRAAMDTQYF. CDR3 DNA sequence: TGCGCCAGCAGCCGGGCCGCTATGGATACGCAGTATTTT. Variable domain in full (rest from reference TRBV5-1 and TRBJ2-3): KAGVTQTPRYLIKTRGQQVTLSCSPISGHRSVSWYQQTPGQGLQFLFEYFSETQRNKGNFPGRFSGRQFSNSRSEMNVSTLELGDSALYLCASSRAAMDTQYFGPGTRLTVL.

This chain uses TRBV20-1 with TRBJ2-5; maybe TRBD1 (6 bases). Germline V gene sequence: CDR1 DFQATT, CDR2 SNEGSKA (reference sequence). The CDR3 consists of 14 residues. V was pared by 4 bases and J by 7 bases, with 19 bases between. The CDR3 DNA is TGCAGTGCTAAACAGGGTGGGGGTTCGGGGACCCAGTACTTC. Its protein is CSAKQGGGSGTQYF.

This clonotype was seen a few times. For the CDR3, the DNA is TGTGCCAGCAGGTCTGGGACAGACAAAAGATTTTTGGAGACCCAGTACTTC. It yields the protein CASRSGTDKRFLETQYF. The gene calls are TRBV11-2 and TRBJ2-5, with 7 bases lining up with TRBD1. This CDR3 is built from 17 residues. Germline trimming cut 6 bases from V and 5 bases from J; bases unmatched to any gene: 18. In germline, CDR1 is SGHAT, CDR2 FQNNGV. The whole variable domain, filled in from reference TRBV11-2 and TRBJ2-5, reads EAGVAQSPRYKIIEKRQSVAFWCNPISGHATLYWYQQILGQGPKLLIQFQNNGVVDDSQLPKDRFSAERLKGVDSTLKIQPAKLEDSAVYLCASRSGTDKRFLETQYFGPGTRLLVL.

This clonotype was observed many times. The junction does not match germline at one end; this may be a read error. The CDR3, as DNA: TGTGCCATCAGTGCCTATTATGACTACACCTTC. Encoded protein: CAISAYYDYTF. The chain is built from TRBV10-3 and TRBJ1-2; D not certain. The CDR3 is 11 amino acids. CDR1 and CDR2 from the germline V gene are ENHRY and SYGVKD.

The chain has TRBV6-5 and TRBJ2-7; 10 nucleotides align to TRBD1. Germline V gene lookup returns CDR1 MNHEY and CDR2 SVGAGI. This CDR3 has 14 amino acids. After removal of 2 bases from V and 5 bases from J, the junction contained 3 bases not matched to a gene. The CDR3 sequence is CASSYGTGVNEQYF. The CDR3 bases are TGTGCCAGCAGTTACGGGACAGGGGTCAACGAGCAGTACTTC.

This chain's CDR3 is CASSSYRGETQYF. The CDR3 DNA sequence: TGTGCCAGCAGCTCCTACAGGGGAGAGACCCAGTACTTC. The genes are TRBV7-9 and TRBJ2-5; 7 positions agree with TRBD1. This CDR3 has 13 residues. With 4 bases clipped from V and 4 bases from J, the junction kept 3 bases outside the gene matches. Germline CDR1 is SEHNR and CDR2 is FQNEAQ (reference sequence).

This clonotype was counted only a few times. This chain joins TRBV14 and TRBJ1-4; TRBD1 is a possible D gene (5 bases). CDR3 length: 15 residues. The V gene lost 1 base and the J gene lost 8 bases, with 14 bases spanning the gap. CDR1 SGHDN and CDR2 FVKESK come from the germline V gene. The CDR3 spells CASSQADASGEKLFF. CDR3 bases: TGTGCCAGCAGCCAAGCGGACGCTTCAGGGGAAAAACTGTTTTTT.

The chain carries TRBV28 and TRBJ1-2, with D unclear. V was pared by 5 bases and J by 0 bases, with 7 bases between. The CDR3 is 13 amino acids. Per germline, CDR1 MDHEN and CDR2 SYDVKM. The CDR3 DNA reads as TGTGCCAGCAGTCCCCCAGCTAACTATGGCTACACCTTC. It codes for CASSPPANYGYTF.

The V call is TRBV14, the J call TRBJ2-1, with no clear D. The germline V gene encodes CDR1 SGHDN and CDR2 FVKESK. V lost 0 bases and J lost 13, with 7 bases in between. The CDR3 is 11 amino acids. The CDR3 region is CASSQDRSQFF. CDR3 nucleotide sequence: TGTGCCAGCAGCCAAGATAGGAGCCAGTTCTTC.

The chain couples TRBV5-1 to TRBJ2-3; 9 bases align to TRBD2. CDR3 size: 16 residues. With V trimmed by 6 bases and J by 2 bases, 10 bases remained unmatched. From germline, CDR1 is SGHRS and CDR2 YFSETQ. CDR3 sequence reads: CASNLISGGSTDTQYF. In DNA, the CDR3 is TGCGCCAGCAACTTAATCAGCGGGGGGTCCACAGATACGCAGTATTTT.

This clonotype was detected a few times. V and J are TRBV10-1 and TRBJ2-5; 12 positions match TRBD2. The germline CDR1 and CDR2 sequences are WNHNN and SYGVQD (reference sequence). There are 19 residues in the CDR3. The V segment lost 0 bases and the J segment 7 bases; nucleotides outside the gene matches: 15. DNA for the CDR3: TGCGCCAGCAGTGAGTCGAGGACTAGCGGGACCCCCACCGTAGGGACCCAGTACTTC. This encodes CASSESRTSGTPTVGTQYF.

CDR3 amino acids: CSVPPTRGGDTQYF. The CDR3 DNA sequence: TGCAGCGTTCCTCCCACCCGGGGCGGAGATACGCAGTATTTT. The V and J genes are TRBV29-1 and TRBJ2-3; tentatively, D is TRBD1 or TRBD2 (5 bases each). The CDR3 loop spans 14 amino acids. Deletions cut 5 bases from V and 5 bases from J, with 17 bases between. CDR1 SQVTM and CDR2 ANQGSEA come from the germline V gene.

Here the CDR3 DNA reads TGCGCCAGCAGCGCGGGACAGTTTGAATATGAGCAGTTCTTC. It encodes CASSAGQFEYEQFF. The chain joins TRBV5-1 to TRBJ2-1; D might be TRBD1 (7 bases). The CDR3 covers 14 residues. V was trimmed by 4 bases and J by 8 bases, leaving 16 bases between them. The germline V gene has CDR1 SGHRS and CDR2 YFSETQ.

This clonotype was counted ten times or more. V gene TRBV11-2 combines with J gene TRBJ1-2; D is ambiguous. The CDR3 is 10 amino acids. From germline, CDR1 is SGHAT and CDR2 FQNNGV. Trimming stripped 5 bases from V and 10 bases from J, with 8 bases between. The CDR3: CASSPRDYTF. In nucleotides, the CDR3 is TGTGCCAGCAGCCCAAGAGACTACACCTTC.

This chain links TRBV24-1 with TRBJ2-3; D not certain. The V end was cut by 1 base, the J end by 3 bases, with 10 bases between. This CDR3 is built from 15 residues. The germline V gene encodes CDR1 KGHDR and CDR2 SFDVKD. CDR3 region: CATSDFPRSTDTQYF. CDR3 sequence (DNA): TGTGCCACCAGTGATTTCCCCCGGTCGACAGATACGCAGTATTTT.

The chain couples TRBV19 to TRBJ2-5; 10 positions match TRBD2. This CDR3 is 15 amino acids long. V trimming: 3 bases; J trimming: 2 bases; junction bases outside the gene matches: 3. The germline V gene encodes CDR1 LNHDA and CDR2 SQIVND (reference sequence). The CDR3: CASSMASGGQETQYF. The CDR3 DNA is TGTGCCAGTAGTATGGCTAGCGGGGGACAAGAGACCCAGTACTTC.

This clonotype was counted many times. This chain links TRBV5-5 with TRBJ2-7, with D tentatively TRBD1 (6 bases). CDR1 and CDR2 from the germline V gene are SGHKS and YYEKEE (reference sequence). This CDR3 region has 13 residues. V was shortened by 1 base and J by 6 bases, with 11 bases between the two germline ends. CDR3 loop: CASSLKPGVEQYF. The CDR3, as DNA: TGTGCCAGCAGCTTGAAACCAGGGGTCGAGCAGTACTTC.

The chain recombines TRBV27 with TRBJ2-7, with TRBD2 matching 7 bases. Germline-derived CDR1 and CDR2 are MNHEY and SMNVEV (reference sequence). J gave up 0 bases and V 5 bases, and 13 bases lay outside the gene matches. The CDR3 totals 17 residues. The CDR3 here is CASSPVLGGAHSYEQYF. The CDR3 DNA reads as TGTGCCAGCAGTCCCGTTTTGGGAGGGGCCCACTCCTACGAGCAGTACTTC.